Below, 21 T cell receptor beta chains from the same sample are listed, as sequenced in a study of post-analysis software for immune sequencing data. Prepared TCR beta cDNA libraries contained unique molecular identifiers. MiXCR was run by TCRdb on the PCR reads, yielding one entry per CDR3 protein. The sample has some 450,000 distinct CDR3 sequences, roughly 45% seen once; the top ten hold around 10%. Whole-study results and caveats: Roughly five TRBV segments, including TRBV5-6, TRBV5-1 and TRBV20-1, were more frequent in patients than controls.

Their antigen targets remain unknown. Sample: blood. The source of these receptors is a girl between 10 and 17 years old with multiple sclerosis.

Worth noting for this clonotype: A junction boundary mismatches the germline segment, possibly from a read error. Here the CDR3 reads CANSATRLAGIYEQYF. In DNA form, the CDR3 reads TGTGCCAACAGCGCCACACGACTAGCGGGAATCTACGAGCAGTACTTC. The rearrangement links TRBV3-1 to TRBJ2-7; 11 nucleotides line up with TRBD2. The CDR3 runs 16 residues. In germline, CDR1 is LGHDT, CDR2 YNNKEL (reference sequence).

This clonotype was counted a single time. The V call is TRBV3-1, the J call TRBJ2-1; no definite D call. Germline V gene data show CDR1 as LGHDT and CDR2 as YNNKEL (reference sequence). The CDR3 runs to 12 residues. V lost 1 base to trimming and J lost 9 bases, with 7 bases between them. CDR3 region: CASSQGSPEQFF. CDR3 DNA sequence: TGTGCCAGCAGCCAAGGGTCCCCTGAGCAGTTCTTC.

This chain uses TRBV20-1 with TRBJ2-7; D remains ambiguous. With 6 bases removed from V and 0 bases from J, the gap between germline ends came to 18 bases. The CDR3 has 15 amino acids. Germline CDR1 is DFQATT and CDR2 is SNEGSKA (reference sequence). The CDR3 region is CSANQDGRSSYEQYF. In DNA, the CDR3 is TGCAGTGCAAACCAAGACGGTAGGAGCTCCTACGAGCAGTACTTC.

This rearrangement joins TRBV6-5 to TRBJ1-2; D is unclear. Germline CDR1 MNHEY, CDR2 SVGAGI. The CDR3 sequence is 14 residues long. The V end was cut by 2 bases, the J end by 5 bases, with 12 bases between. The CDR3: CASSYGPRTYGYTF. CDR3 DNA sequence: TGTGCCAGCAGTTACGGGCCGCGGACTTATGGCTACACCTTC.

This clonotype has ten or more counts. The rearrangement links TRBV28 to TRBJ2-1; TRBD1 might be the D (5 bases). This CDR3 is built from 12 residues. Trimming took off 6 bases at V and 6 bases at J, with 9 bases between the two ends. The germline gives CDR1 MDHEN, CDR2 SYDVKM. This CDR3 is CASSQRGNEQFF. The CDR3 coding sequence is TGTGCCAGCAGCCAAAGGGGCAATGAGCAGTTCTTC.

The CDR3 here is CASSQVSASGSTQFF. The CDR3 bases are TGCGCCAGCAGCCAAGTGTCGGCTAGCGGGAGCACGCAGTTCTTC. This rearrangement joins TRBV4-1 to TRBJ2-1; 10 nucleotides agree with TRBD2. The CDR3 contains 15 residues. The germline V gene encodes CDR1 MGHRA and CDR2 YSYEKL. The trim removed 1 base at V and 12 bases at J, leaving 9 bases unmatched.

Turning to this clonotype: Germline is not matched at one junction end, which may reflect a read error. This chain links TRBV11-3 with TRBJ2-3; 13 nucleotides line up with TRBD2. CDR1 is SGHNT, CDR2 YENEEA, per germline. CDR3 length equals 15 residues. In DNA form, the CDR3 reads TGTGCCTGCAGCCGACTAGCGGGAGGAACAGATACGCAGTATTTT. It codes for CACSRLAGGTDTQYF.

V and J are TRBV6-6 and TRBJ2-7, with D possibly TRBD1 on 5 matching bases. V lost 4 bases and J 2 bases, leaving 12 bases between the germline ends. This CDR3 spans 14 amino acids. The germline CDR1 and CDR2 sequences are MNHNY and SVGAGI (reference sequence). CDR3 sequence: CASSSLRQTYEQYF. As DNA, the CDR3 is TGTGCCAGCAGTTCACTCAGACAGACCTACGAGCAGTACTTC.

This chain links TRBV30 with TRBJ2-1, with D perhaps TRBD1 (6 bases). This CDR3 comprises 13 residues. The V gene lost 3 bases and the J gene lost 3 bases, with 9 bases spanning the gap. Germline V lookup: CDR1 GTSNPN, CDR2 SVGIG (reference sequence). The CDR3 sequence is CAWSRGGYNEQFF. The CDR3 DNA reads as TGTGCCTGGAGCAGGGGTGGCTACAATGAGCAGTTCTTC.

The chain recombines TRBV5-1 with TRBJ1-2; 7 bases match TRBD1. V shed 4 bases, J shed 1 base, and the junction held 7 bases outside the gene matches. The CDR3 length is 15 residues. Germline V CDR1 and CDR2: SGHRS, YFSETQ. As DNA, the CDR3 is TGCGCCAGCAGCCTCGGGACAGCCGTTAACTATGGCTACACCTTC. It encodes CASSLGTAVNYGYTF.

This clonotype was observed a few times. J is TRBJ2-6 and V is TRBV11-2; weak D call: TRBD2 (5 bases). Germline lookup yields CDR1 SGHAT and CDR2 FQNNGV. Trimming shortened V by 5 bases and J by 4 bases, and 12 bases separated the two germline ends. The CDR3 has 15 amino acids. The CDR3 loop is CASSPERYGANVLTF. The DNA for the CDR3 is TGTGCCAGCAGCCCGGAGCGGTACGGGGCCAACGTCCTGACTTTC.

This chain uses TRBV6-5 with TRBJ1-5; tentative D call: TRBD1 (6 bases). Trimming removed 6 bases at V and 0 bases at J, with 12 bases between. The length of the CDR3 is 15 residues. The V gene's germline CDR1 is MNHEY and CDR2 SVGAGI. The CDR3 DNA follows: TGTGCCAGCAGCCCCACAGGGAATAGCAATCAGCCCCAGCATTTT. Protein product: CASSPTGNSNQPQHF.

This chain joins TRBV10-3 and TRBJ2-3, with 8 nucleotides matching TRBD2. J was trimmed by 6 bases and V by 4 bases; bases with no gene match: 9. Germline V CDR1 and CDR2: ENHRY, SYGVKD. This CDR3 has 15 amino acids. This CDR3 reads CAISAGLSGKDTQYF. CDR3 DNA sequence: TGTGCCATCAGTGCCGGCCTTAGCGGGAAGGATACGCAGTATTTT.

The chain uses TRBV11-2 and TRBJ2-1; D perhaps matches TRBD1 (6 bases). With 1 base removed from V and 6 bases from J, the gap between germline ends came to 7 bases. From germline, CDR1 is SGHAT and CDR2 FQNNGV. The CDR3 sequence is 13 residues long. This CDR3 reads CASSLGTANEQFF. The CDR3 DNA reads TGTGCCAGCAGCTTAGGGACAGCCAATGAGCAGTTCTTC. Full variable domain (outside the CDR3, taken from reference TRBV11-2 and TRBJ2-1): EAGVAQSPRYKIIEKRQSVAFWCNPISGHATLYWYQQILGQGPKLLIQFQNNGVVDDSQLPKDRFSAERLKGVDSTLKIQPAKLEDSAVYLCASSLGTANEQFFGPGTRLTVL.

This clonotype was seen only a few times. This CDR3 is CASSQDRGGRFLEQYF. In DNA form, the CDR3 reads TGTGCCAGCAGCCAAGATAGGGGGGGGCGATTCCTCGAGCAGTACTTC. The chain couples TRBV4-2 to TRBJ2-7; D is perhaps TRBD2 (7 bases). V was pared by 0 bases and J by 6 bases, with 18 bases between. Germline V CDR1 and CDR2: LGHNA, YNFKEQ. CDR3 size: 16 residues.

The V and J genes are TRBV20-1 and TRBJ2-3; D is possibly TRBD1 (5 bases). The ends were cut back, 8 bases at V and 2 bases at J, with 20 bases in the middle. The CDR3 sequence is 15 residues long. Germline V gene sequence: CDR1 DFQATT, CDR2 SNEGSKA (reference sequence). The CDR3 region has the DNA TGCAGTTCCACCGCAGGGCACGAGCCCACAGATACGCAGTATTTT. It translates to CSSTAGHEPTDTQYF.

The V call is TRBV14, the J call TRBJ2-3; 8 nucleotides line up with TRBD2. Germline V gene data show CDR1 as SGHDN and CDR2 as FVKESK. V trimming: 0 bases; J trimming: 2 bases; junction bases outside the gene matches: 19. The CDR3 length is 21 residues. The CDR3 protein is CASSQDRGSRLPAGDTDTQYF. CDR3 DNA sequence: TGTGCCAGCAGCCAAGATAGAGGCAGTCGCCTGCCAGCGGGGGACACAGATACGCAGTATTTT.

The chain links TRBV14 to TRBJ1-5, with TRBD1 as a possible D gene (5 bases). The V end lost 1 base, the J end lost 9 bases, and 10 bases lay between the germline ends. Germline assignment: CDR1 SGHDN and CDR2 FVKESK. This CDR3 has 13 residues. Here the CDR3 reads CASSQGQGRPQHF. CDR3 sequence (DNA): TGTGCCAGCAGCCAAGGGCAGGGCAGGCCCCAGCATTTT.

This chain connects TRBV5-1 to TRBJ1-2, with TRBD1 as a possible D gene (6 bases). CDR1 is SGHRS, CDR2 YFSETQ, per germline. V was trimmed by 3 bases and J by 8 bases, leaving 17 bases between them. The CDR3 consists of 14 residues. The chain's CDR3 is CASSWDNQLAGYTF. The CDR3, as DNA: TGCGCCAGCAGCTGGGACAACCAATTGGCCGGCTACACCTTC.

The V and J genes are TRBV20-1 and TRBJ2-1; possibly TRBD2 for D (6 bases). Between the trimmed V and J ends, which lost 6 bases and 5 bases, there was a span of 17 bases. CDR1 and CDR2 from the germline V gene are DFQATT and SNEGSKA (reference sequence). The CDR3 covers 14 residues. The CDR3 DNA sequence: TGCAGTGCCAGGGCGGGCGGGATCAACAATGAGCAGTTCTTC. Its translation: CSARAGGINNEQFF.

Notes on this clonotype: At one boundary the junction diverges from the germline segment, which might be a read error. This CDR3 reads CGVESGRGDTQYF. The CDR3 bases are TGCGGCGTTGAATCCGGGAGGGGAGATACGCAGTATTTT. V gene TRBV29-1 combines with J gene TRBJ2-3; 8 bases align to TRBD2. The CDR3 contains 13 residues. Germline CDR1 SQVTM, CDR2 ANQGSEA.